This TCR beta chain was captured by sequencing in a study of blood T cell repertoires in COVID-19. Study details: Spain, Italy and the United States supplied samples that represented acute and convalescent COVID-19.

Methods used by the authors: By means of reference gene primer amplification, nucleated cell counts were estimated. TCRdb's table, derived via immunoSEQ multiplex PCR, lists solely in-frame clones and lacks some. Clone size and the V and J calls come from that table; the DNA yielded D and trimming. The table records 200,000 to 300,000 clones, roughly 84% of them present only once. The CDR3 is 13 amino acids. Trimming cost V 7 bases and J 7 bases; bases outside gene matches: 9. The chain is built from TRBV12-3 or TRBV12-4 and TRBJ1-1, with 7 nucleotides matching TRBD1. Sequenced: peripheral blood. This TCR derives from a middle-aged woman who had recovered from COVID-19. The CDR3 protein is CASNLGGRVEAFF. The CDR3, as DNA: TGTGCCAGCAACCTAGGGGGCAGGGTTGAAGCTTTCTTT.